This TCR beta chain stems from a study of Graves' ophthalmopathy and Graves' hyperthyroidism. CDR3 regions of TCR beta were amplified from RNA transcripts. The workflow started with a first-round RT-PCR run with HTBI primers and then moved on to a second-round multiplex PCR. TCRdb recomputed calls from the multiplex PCR reads with MiXCR, one row per CDR3 protein. The sample includes hundreds of thousands of distinct CDR3 sequences, about 20% of them seen just once. V was pared by 8 bases and J by 3 bases, with 22 bases between. CDR3 length: 16 residues. The V gene's germline CDR1 is MNHNS and CDR2 SASEGT.

The chain joins TRBV6-1 to TRBJ1-2; no clear D. Source material: peripheral blood. The origin of this receptor is a woman between 18 and 29 years old with stable Graves' hyperthyroidism. Some clones in this sample may be carry-over from other donors' samples. For the CDR3, the DNA is TGTGCCAGCCGACGGTGGGTAGGGAAAGCGGACTATGGCTACACCTTC. This sequence encodes CASRRWVGKADYGYTF.